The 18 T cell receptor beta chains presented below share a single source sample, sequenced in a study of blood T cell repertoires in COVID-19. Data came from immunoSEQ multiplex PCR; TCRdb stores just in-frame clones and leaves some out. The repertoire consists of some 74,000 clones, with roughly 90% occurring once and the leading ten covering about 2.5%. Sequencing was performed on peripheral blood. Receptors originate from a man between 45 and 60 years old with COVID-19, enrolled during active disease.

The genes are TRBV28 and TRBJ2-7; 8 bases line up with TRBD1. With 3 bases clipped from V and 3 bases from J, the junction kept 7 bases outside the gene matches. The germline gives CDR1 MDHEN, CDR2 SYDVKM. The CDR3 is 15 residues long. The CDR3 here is CASSLPRTGSYEQYF. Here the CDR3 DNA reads TGTGCCAGCAGTTTGCCGAGGACAGGGAGCTACGAGCAGTACTTC. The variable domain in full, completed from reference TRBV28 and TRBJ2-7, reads DVKVTQSSRYLVKRTGEKVFLECVQDMDHENMFWYRQDPGLGLRLIYFSYDVKMKEKGDIPEGYSVSREKKERFSLILESASTNQTSMYLCASSLPRTGSYEQYFGPGTRLTVT.

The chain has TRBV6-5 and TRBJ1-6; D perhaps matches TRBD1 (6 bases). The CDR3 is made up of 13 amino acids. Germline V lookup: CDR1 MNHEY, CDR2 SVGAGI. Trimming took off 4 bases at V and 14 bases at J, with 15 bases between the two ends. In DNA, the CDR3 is TGTGCCAGCAGTTTTAATGAGGGGGTGACCCTCCACTTT. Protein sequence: CASSFNEGVTLHF.

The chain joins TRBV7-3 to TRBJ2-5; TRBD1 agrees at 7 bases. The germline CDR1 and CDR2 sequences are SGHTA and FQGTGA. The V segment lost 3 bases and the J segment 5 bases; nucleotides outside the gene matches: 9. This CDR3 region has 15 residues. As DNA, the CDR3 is TGTGCCAGCAGCTTCGGGCAGGGGGTGATTGAGACCCAGTACTTC. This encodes CASSFGQGVIETQYF. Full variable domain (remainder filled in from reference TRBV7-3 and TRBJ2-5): GAGVSQTPSNKVTEKGKYVELRCDPISGHTALYWYRQSLGQGPEFLIYFQGTGAADDSGLPNDRFFAVRPEGSVSTLKIQRTERGDSAVYLCASSFGQGVIETQYFGPGTRLLVL.

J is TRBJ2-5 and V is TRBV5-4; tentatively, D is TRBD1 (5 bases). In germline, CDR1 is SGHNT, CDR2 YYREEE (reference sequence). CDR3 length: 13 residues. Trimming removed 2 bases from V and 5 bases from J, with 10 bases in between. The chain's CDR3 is CASSFAGLETQYF. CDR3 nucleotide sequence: TGTGCCAGCAGCTTCGCAGGGCTCGAGACCCAGTACTTC. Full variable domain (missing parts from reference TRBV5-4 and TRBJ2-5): ETGVTQSPTHLIKTRGQQVTLRCSSQSGHNTVSWYQQALGQGPQFIFQYYREEENGRGNFPPRFSGLQFPNYSSELNVNALELDDSALYLCASSFAGLETQYFGPGTRLLVL.

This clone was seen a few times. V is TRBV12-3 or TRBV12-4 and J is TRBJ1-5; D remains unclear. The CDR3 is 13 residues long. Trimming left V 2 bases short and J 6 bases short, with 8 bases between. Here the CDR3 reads CASSLRGGQPQHF. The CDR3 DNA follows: TGTGCCAGCAGTTTACGGGGTGGTCAGCCCCAGCATTTT.

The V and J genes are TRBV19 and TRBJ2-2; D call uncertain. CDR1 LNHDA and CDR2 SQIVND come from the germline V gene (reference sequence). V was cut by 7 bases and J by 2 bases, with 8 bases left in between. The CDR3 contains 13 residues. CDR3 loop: CASKVRNTGELFF. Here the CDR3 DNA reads TGTGCCAGTAAAGTGAGAAACACCGGGGAGCTGTTTTTT. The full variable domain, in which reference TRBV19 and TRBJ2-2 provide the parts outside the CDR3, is DGGITQSPKYLFRKEGQNVTLSCEQNLNHDAMYWYRQDPGQGLRLIYYSQIVNDFQKGDIAEGYSVSREKKESFPLTVTSAQKNPTAFYLCASKVRNTGELFFGEGSRLTVL.

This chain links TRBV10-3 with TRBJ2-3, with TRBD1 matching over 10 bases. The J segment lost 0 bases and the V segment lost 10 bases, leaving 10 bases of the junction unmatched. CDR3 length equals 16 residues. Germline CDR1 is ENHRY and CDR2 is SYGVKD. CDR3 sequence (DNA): TGTGCCAGTTTGGCCGGGACAGGGGTTAGCACAGATACGCAGTATTTT. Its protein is CASLAGTGVSTDTQYF.

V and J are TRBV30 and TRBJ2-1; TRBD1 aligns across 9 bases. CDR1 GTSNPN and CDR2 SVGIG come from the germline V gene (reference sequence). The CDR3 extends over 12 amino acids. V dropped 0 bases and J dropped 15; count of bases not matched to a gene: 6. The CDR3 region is CAWSVGPGQGFF. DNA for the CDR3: TGTGCCTGGAGTGTAGGGCCGGGACAGGGGTTCTTC. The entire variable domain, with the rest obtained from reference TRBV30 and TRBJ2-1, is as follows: SQTIHQWPATLVQPVGSPLSLECTVEGTSNPNLYWYRQAAGRGLQLLFYSVGIGQISSEVPQNLSASRPQDRQFILSSKKLLLSDSGFYLCAWSVGPGQGFFGPGTRLTVL.

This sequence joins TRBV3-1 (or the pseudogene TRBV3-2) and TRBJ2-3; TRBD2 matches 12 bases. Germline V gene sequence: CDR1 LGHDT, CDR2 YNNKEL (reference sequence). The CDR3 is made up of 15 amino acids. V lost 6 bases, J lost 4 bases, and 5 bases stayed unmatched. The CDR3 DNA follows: TGTGCCAGCAGTCGGACTAGCGGGATGGCAGATACGCAGTATTTT. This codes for CASSRTSGMADTQYF.

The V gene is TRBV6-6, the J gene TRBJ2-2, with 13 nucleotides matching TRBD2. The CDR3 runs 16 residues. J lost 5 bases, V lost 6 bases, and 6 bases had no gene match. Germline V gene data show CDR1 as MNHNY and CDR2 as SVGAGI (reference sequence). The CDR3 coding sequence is TGTGCCAGCAGCGAGGGACTAGCGGGACGTACCGGGGAGCTGTTTTTT. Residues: CASSEGLAGRTGELFF.

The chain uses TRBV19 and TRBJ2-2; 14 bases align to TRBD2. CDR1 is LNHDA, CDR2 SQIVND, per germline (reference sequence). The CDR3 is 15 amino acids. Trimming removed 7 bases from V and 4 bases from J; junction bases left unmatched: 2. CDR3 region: CASKGLAGVTGELFF. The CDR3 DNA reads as TGTGCCAGTAAGGGACTAGCGGGAGTCACCGGGGAGCTGTTTTTT. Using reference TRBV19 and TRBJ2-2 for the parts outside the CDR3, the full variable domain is DGGITQSPKYLFRKEGQNVTLSCEQNLNHDAMYWYRQDPGQGLRLIYYSQIVNDFQKGDIAEGYSVSREKKESFPLTVTSAQKNPTAFYLCASKGLAGVTGELFFGEGSRLTVL.

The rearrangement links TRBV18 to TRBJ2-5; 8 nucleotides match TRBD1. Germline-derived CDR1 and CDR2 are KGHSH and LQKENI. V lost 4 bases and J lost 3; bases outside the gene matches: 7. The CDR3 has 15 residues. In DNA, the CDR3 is TGTGCCAGCTCACTTTGGCAGGGGGCCGAAGAGACCCAGTACTTC. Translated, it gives CASSLWQGAEETQYF.

CDR3 DNA: TGCGCCAGCAGTCAACGGACAGAGCAGGAGACTAATGAAAAACTGTTTTTT. It translates to CASSQRTEQETNEKLFF. V usage is TRBV23-1 and J usage is TRBJ1-4, with D possibly TRBD1 on 6 matching bases. TRBV23-1 is filed as an ORF, its function uncertain. CDR3 length: 17 residues. V shed 2 bases and J shed 2 bases, with 15 bases lying between them.

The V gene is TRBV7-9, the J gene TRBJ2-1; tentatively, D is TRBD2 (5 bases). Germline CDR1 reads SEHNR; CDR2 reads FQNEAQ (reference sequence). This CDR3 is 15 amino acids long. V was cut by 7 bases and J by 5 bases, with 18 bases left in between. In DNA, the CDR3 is TGTGCCAGCACCCCCACAGTACGCGGGCACAATGAGCAGTTCTTC. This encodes CASTPTVRGHNEQFF.

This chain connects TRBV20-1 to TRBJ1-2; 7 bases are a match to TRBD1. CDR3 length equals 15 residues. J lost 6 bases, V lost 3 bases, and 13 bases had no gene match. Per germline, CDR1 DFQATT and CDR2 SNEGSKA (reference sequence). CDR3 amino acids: CSASRPFQGENGYTF. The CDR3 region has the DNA TGCAGTGCTAGTAGGCCTTTTCAGGGGGAGAATGGCTACACCTTC.

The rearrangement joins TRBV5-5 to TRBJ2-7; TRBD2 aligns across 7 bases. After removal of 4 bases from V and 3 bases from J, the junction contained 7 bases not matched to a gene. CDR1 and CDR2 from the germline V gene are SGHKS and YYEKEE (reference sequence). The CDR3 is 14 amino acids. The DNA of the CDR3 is TGTGCCAGCAGCCCTTCTAGCGGATACTACGAGCAGTACGTC. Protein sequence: CASSPSSGYYEQYV.

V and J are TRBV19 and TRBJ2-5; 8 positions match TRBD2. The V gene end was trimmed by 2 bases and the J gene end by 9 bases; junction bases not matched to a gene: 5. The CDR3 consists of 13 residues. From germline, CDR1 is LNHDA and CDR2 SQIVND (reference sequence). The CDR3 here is CASSITPGGSQYF. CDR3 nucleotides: TGTGCCAGTAGTATAACCCCGGGAGGGTCCCAGTACTTC. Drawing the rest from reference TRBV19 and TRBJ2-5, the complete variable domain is DGGITQSPKYLFRKEGQNVTLSCEQNLNHDAMYWYRQDPGQGLRLIYYSQIVNDFQKGDIAEGYSVSREKKESFPLTVTSAQKNPTAFYLCASSITPGGSQYFGPGTRLLVL.

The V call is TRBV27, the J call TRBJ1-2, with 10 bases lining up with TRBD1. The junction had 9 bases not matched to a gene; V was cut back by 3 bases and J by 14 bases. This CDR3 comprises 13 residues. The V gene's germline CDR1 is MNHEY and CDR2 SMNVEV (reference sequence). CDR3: CASSLTQDRGYTF. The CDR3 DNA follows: TGTGCCAGCAGTTTGACGCAGGACAGGGGGTATACCTTC.